The 26 T cell receptor beta chains below were found in one sample sequenced in a study of blood T cell repertoires in COVID-19 (TCRdb year 2020). The library came from the immunoSEQ multiplex PCR assay. What TCRdb holds here is the immuneACCESS table cut down to in-frame rearrangements. Part of the clones is not present; checked against another copy, under half of the missing clones reflect an unresolved V gene, and the others are unexplained. This sample holds about 88,000 clones; about nine tenths were observed only once. The ten largest clonotypes hold roughly 6.3% of the sample. Source material: peripheral blood. These receptor sequences come from a man aged 18 to 35 with COVID-19, enrolled during active disease.

This chain joins TRBV6-2 or TRBV6-3 and TRBJ1-5; TRBD1 might be the D (5 bases). Trimming removed 7 bases from V and 5 bases from J, with 18 bases in between. The CDR3 is 15 residues long. Germline V CDR1 and CDR2: MNHEY, SVGEGT. The CDR3 region has the DNA TGTGCCAGCACCCCACAGGCAGGGTGGCATCAGCCCCAGCATTTT. Its translation: CASTPQAGWHQPQHF.

This rearrangement joins TRBV21-1 to TRBJ1-5; the table assigns TRBD1, which was not confirmed against the DNA. TRBV21-1 is designated a pseudogene. This CDR3 comprises 22 residues. CDR3 bases: TGTGCCAGCAGCAATTGTGAGTCGACTAGGGGGCCCTGGTCTGTTGGCAATCAGCCCCAGCATTTT. It is translated as CASSNCESTRGPWSVGNQPQHF.

This clone was counted only a few times. The chain is built from TRBV4-3 and TRBJ2-7; 7 bases line up with TRBD1. The germline V gene encodes CDR1 LGHNA and CDR2 YSLEER. V lost 4 bases, J lost 0 bases, and 3 bases stayed unmatched. The CDR3 loop spans 14 amino acids. The CDR3 DNA sequence: TGCGCCAGCAGCCGGGGACAGTTCTCCTACGAGCAGTACTTC. This translates into CASSRGQFSYEQYF.

The chain joins TRBV9 to TRBJ2-5; TRBD2 agrees at 8 bases. Per the germline V gene, CDR1 is SGDLS and CDR2 is YYNGEE. This CDR3 spans 15 amino acids. Trimming at V came to 4 bases and at J to 4 bases, leaving 9 bases not matched to a gene. CDR3 in DNA: TGTGCCAGCAGCTCCTCGGGAGGGCGTATAGAGACCCAGTACTTC. It encodes CASSSSGGRIETQYF.

The rearrangement links TRBV6-2 or TRBV6-3 to TRBJ1-1; the match to TRBD1 covers 9 bases. V shed 2 bases and J 6 bases; nucleotides not matched to a gene: 7. The CDR3 covers 15 residues. Germline V CDR1 and CDR2: MNHEY, SVGEGT. The DNA for the CDR3 is TGTGCCAGCAGTTACAGCTATCGACAGGGGGCTGAAGCTTTCTTT. Its translation is CASSYSYRQGAEAFF.

V and J are TRBV5-6 and TRBJ2-3; D gene uncertain. Trimming took 6 bases from V and 2 from J, leaving 7 bases between them. CDR1 is SGHDT, CDR2 YYEEEE, per germline. The CDR3 covers 12 residues. The CDR3 loop reads CASNLFTDTQYF. The CDR3, as DNA: TGTGCCAGCAACCTATTCACAGATACGCAGTATTTT.

This clone was seen more than once but under ten times. V is TRBV2 and J is TRBJ2-3, with D possibly TRBD2 on 5 matching bases. The CDR3 runs to 15 residues. CDR1 SNHLY and CDR2 FYNNEI come from the germline V gene. V was clipped by 9 bases and J by 2 bases, with 18 bases between them. CDR3 protein: CASIKVDFATDTQYF. Written as DNA, the CDR3 is TGTGCCAGTATCAAGGTGGACTTTGCCACAGATACGCAGTATTTT.

This clone was found once. The chain is built from TRBV9 and TRBJ1-3; a possible D gene is TRBD1 (6 bases). The CDR3 loop spans 18 amino acids. The germline V gene has CDR1 SGDLS and CDR2 YYNGEE. V was cut by 4 bases and J by 0 bases, with 20 bases left in between. CDR3 protein: CASSHSRGGQRSGNTIYF. In DNA, the CDR3 is TGTGCCAGCAGCCACTCTCGTGGGGGACAACGCTCTGGAAACACCATATATTTT.

This clone was recorded once. The rearrangement uses TRBV4-3 and TRBJ2-7, with D possibly matching TRBD2 (5 bases). The germline gives CDR1 LGHNA, CDR2 YSLEER. The CDR3 runs to 14 residues. Trimming took 0 bases from V and 0 from J, leaving 6 bases between them. The chain's CDR3 is CASSQEGSSYEQYF. The CDR3 DNA is TGCGCCAGCAGCCAAGAGGGGAGCTCCTACGAGCAGTACTTC.

This chain uses TRBV11-2 with TRBJ2-1, with 10 bases matching TRBD2. The V gene end was trimmed by 6 bases and the J gene end by 4 bases; junction bases not matched to a gene: 9. The length of the CDR3 is 16 residues. The germline CDR1 and CDR2 sequences are SGHAT and FQNNGV. CDR3 sequence: CASRGTTSGTYNEQFF. Written as DNA, the CDR3 is TGTGCCAGCAGAGGGACAACTAGCGGGACTTACAATGAGCAGTTCTTC. The variable domain in full, with the rest retrieved from reference TRBV11-2 and TRBJ2-1, is EAGVAQSPRYKIIEKRQSVAFWCNPISGHATLYWYQQILGQGPKLLIQFQNNGVVDDSQLPKDRFSAERLKGVDSTLKIQPAKLEDSAVYLCASRGTTSGTYNEQFFGPGTRLTVL.

The V call is TRBV12-3 or TRBV12-4, the J call TRBJ1-1, with D unclear. This CDR3 is built from 13 residues. V dropped 3 bases and J dropped 5 bases, with 10 bases sitting between them. The CDR3 DNA reads TGTGCCAGCAGTTTGGAAAGAGGGACTGAAGCTTTCTTT. It is translated as CASSLERGTEAFF.

Here the CDR3 DNA reads TGTGCCAGCAGTTACCGAGGAGCCTCCGAGCAGTACTTC. Residues: CASSYRGASEQYF. The genes are TRBV6-6 and TRBJ2-7; no clear D gene. CDR1 and CDR2 (germline): MNHNY, SVGAGI (reference sequence). Deletions cut 2 bases from V and 6 bases from J, with 11 bases between. The CDR3 is 13 residues long.

This sequence joins TRBV19 and TRBJ1-5; 7 nucleotides agree with TRBD1. The germline V gene has CDR1 LNHDA and CDR2 SQIVND (reference sequence). V lost 1 base, J lost 6 bases, and 6 bases stayed unmatched. The CDR3 is 15 amino acids. CDR3 sequence reads: CASSIAARGTQPQHF. CDR3 bases: TGTGCCAGTAGTATAGCGGCCAGGGGGACTCAGCCCCAGCATTTT.

This clone appeared a single time. This chain connects TRBV18 to TRBJ2-1; maybe TRBD2 (6 bases). This CDR3 has 15 amino acids. Germline loops: CDR1 KGHSH, CDR2 LQKENI. V shed 5 bases and J shed 4 bases, with 15 bases lying between them. As DNA, the CDR3 is TGTGCCAGCTCAACAACCGGGACTTCTTACAATGAGCAGTTCTTC. Its protein is CASSTTGTSYNEQFF.

The chain is built from TRBV5-6 and TRBJ2-7, with a possible D match to TRBD2 (5 bases). Germline CDR1 SGHDT, CDR2 YYEEEE. The CDR3 runs to 14 residues. Trimming pared 4 bases from V and 1 base from J, leaving 12 bases between. Written as DNA, the CDR3 is TGTGCCAGCAGCCCATACTCGGGGTCCTACGAGCAGTACTTC. Amino acids: CASSPYSGSYEQYF.

V is TRBV5-1 and J is TRBJ1-2; D is unclear. CDR3 length equals 12 residues. Germline-derived CDR1 and CDR2 are SGHRS and YFSETQ. V was clipped by 4 bases and J by 3 bases, with 7 bases between them. The CDR3 nucleotides read TGCGCCAGCAGCGAGGAAGACTATGGCTACACCTTC. Protein: CASSEEDYGYTF. The whole variable domain, filled in from reference TRBV5-1 and TRBJ1-2, reads KAGVTQTPRYLIKTRGQQVTLSCSPISGHRSVSWYQQTPGQGLQFLFEYFSETQRNKGNFPGRFSGRQFSNSRSEMNVSTLELGDSALYLCASSEEDYGYTFGSGTRLTVV.

The genes are TRBV5-1 and TRBJ2-5; D is perhaps TRBD2 (5 bases). CDR1 is SGHRS and CDR2 is YFSETQ in the germline V gene. Trimming left V 2 bases short and J 2 bases short, with 13 bases between. The CDR3 is made up of 15 amino acids. As DNA, the CDR3 is TGCGCCAGCAGCTTAGAGGTTCCGGGACAAGAGACCCAGTACTTC. This codes for CASSLEVPGQETQYF.

J is TRBJ2-7 and V is TRBV20-1; D perhaps matches TRBD1 (5 bases). The CDR3 loop spans 11 amino acids. CDR1 is DFQATT, CDR2 SNEGSKA, per germline (reference sequence). V lost 6 bases, J lost 3 bases, and 9 bases lay in between. The CDR3 DNA reads as TGCAGTGCCCGGACAAACTACGAGCAGTACTTC. Protein sequence: CSARTNYEQYF.

This chain connects TRBV13 to TRBJ2-2; perhaps TRBD2 as D (5 bases). Between the trimmed V and J ends, which lost 5 bases and 6 bases, there was a span of 19 bases. CDR1 is PRHDT, CDR2 FYEKMQ, per germline (reference sequence). This CDR3 is built from 16 residues. The CDR3 DNA is TGTGCCAGCAGCCCCGTTGGTAGCGAGGATTCCGGGGAGCTGTTTTTT. Translated, it gives CASSPVGSEDSGELFF.

The gene calls are TRBV19 and TRBJ1-6, with 9 positions matching TRBD1. The germline V gene has CDR1 LNHDA and CDR2 SQIVND (reference sequence). J lost 5 bases, V lost 5 bases, and 4 bases had no gene match. This CDR3 is built from 15 residues. In DNA, the CDR3 is TGTGCCAGTAGTGTCGGGACAGGGAATAATTCACCCCTCCACTTT. Its translation is CASSVGTGNNSPLHF.

The J gene is TRBJ1-5, the V gene TRBV5-5; 8 bases are shared with TRBD1. CDR1 is SGHKS, CDR2 YYEKEE, per germline (reference sequence). The length of the CDR3 is 15 residues. V gave up 4 bases and J gave up 1 base; unmatched junction bases: 4. The CDR3 DNA reads TGTGCCAGCAGCCCCAACAGGGGGAGCAATCAGCCCCAGCATTTT. It encodes CASSPNRGSNQPQHF.

The chain is built from TRBV30 and TRBJ1-2; D unclear. Trimming shortened V by 5 bases and J by 3 bases, and 10 bases separated the two germline ends. The length of the CDR3 is 12 residues. The germline V gene has CDR1 GTSNPN and CDR2 SVGIG (reference sequence). In DNA form, the CDR3 reads TGTGCCTGGTTAGAGGGTTACTATGGCTACACCTTC. Translated: CAWLEGYYGYTF.

The chain links TRBV2 to TRBJ2-7; D might be TRBD1 (8 bases). This CDR3 has 16 residues. The V end lost 3 bases, the J end lost 0 bases, and 15 bases lay between the germline ends. Germline values: CDR1 SNHLY, CDR2 FYNNEI. CDR3: CASSDPGGTGSYEQYF. The CDR3 nucleotides read TGTGCCAGCAGTGATCCCGGGGGGACAGGCTCCTACGAGCAGTACTTC.

V and J are TRBV7-2 and TRBJ2-5, with 9 bases that match TRBD2. The CDR3 loop spans 15 amino acids. Germline V gene sequence: CDR1 SGHTA, CDR2 FQGNSA. V shed 5 bases, J shed 2 bases, and the junction held 6 bases outside the gene matches. CDR3 loop: CASSPQTSGQETQYF. The CDR3 nucleotides read TGTGCCAGCAGCCCACAGACTAGCGGACAAGAGACCCAGTACTTC.

This chain links TRBV27 with TRBJ2-7; D is unresolved. CDR3 length equals 13 residues. The ends were cut back, 0 bases at V and 6 bases at J, with 9 bases in the middle. Per germline, CDR1 MNHEY and CDR2 SMNVEV (reference sequence). CDR3 sequence (DNA): TGTGCCAGCAGTTTATCGGTTTACAGCGAGCAGTACTTC. Residues: CASSLSVYSEQYF.

This chain links TRBV19 with TRBJ1-6, with 8 nucleotides matching TRBD1. Trimming cost V 5 bases and J 9 bases; bases outside gene matches: 6. CDR1 and CDR2 (germline): LNHDA, SQIVND (reference sequence). The CDR3 length is 14 residues. This CDR3 reads CASSPRDRSSPLHF. The CDR3 DNA is TGTGCCAGTAGTCCCCGGGACAGGAGTTCACCCCTCCACTTT.